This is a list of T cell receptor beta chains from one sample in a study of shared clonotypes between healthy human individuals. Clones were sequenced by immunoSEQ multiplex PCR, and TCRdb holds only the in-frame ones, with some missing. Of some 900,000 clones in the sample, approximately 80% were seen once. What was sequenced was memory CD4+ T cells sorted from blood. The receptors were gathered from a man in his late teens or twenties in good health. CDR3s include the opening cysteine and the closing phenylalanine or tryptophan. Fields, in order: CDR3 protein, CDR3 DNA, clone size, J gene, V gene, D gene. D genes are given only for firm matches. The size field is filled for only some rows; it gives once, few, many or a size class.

CDR3 protein: CASSEQGKDTDTQYF
CDR3 DNA: TGTGCCAGCAGCGAACAGGGGAAGGACACAGATACGCAGTATTTT
clone size: NA
J gene: TRBJ2-3
V gene: TRBV5-6
D gene: TRBD1

CDR3 protein: CARSDRGEAFF
CDR3 DNA: TGTGCCCGATCGGACAGGGGGGAAGCTTTCTTT
clone size: NA
J gene: TRBJ1-1
V gene: TRBV30
D gene: TRBD1

CDR3 protein: CASSPDSQMNQPQHF
CDR3 DNA: TGTGCCAGCAGTCCGGACTCTCAGATGAATCAGCCCCAGCATTTT
clone size: NA
J gene: TRBJ1-5
V gene: TRBV28
D gene: NA

CDR3 protein: CASSTGTWLYNEQFF
CDR3 DNA: TGTGCCAGCAGCACCGGGACTTGGCTCTACAATGAGCAGTTCTTC
clone size: few
J gene: TRBJ2-1
V gene: TRBV14
D gene: NA

CDR3 protein: CASTLAGAQDTQYF
CDR3 DNA: TGTGCCAGCACGTTAGCGGGAGCCCAAGATACGCAGTATTTT
clone size: NA
J gene: TRBJ2-3
V gene: TRBV2
D gene: TRBD2

CDR3 protein: CASSMPSTEAFF
CDR3 DNA: TGTGCCAGTAGTATGCCATCCACTGAAGCTTTCTTT
clone size: NA
J gene: TRBJ1-1
V gene: TRBV19
D gene: NA

CDR3 protein: CASGEGGLYEQYF
CDR3 DNA: TGTGCCAGTGGCGAGGGGGGGCTCTACGAGCAGTACTTC
clone size: NA
J gene: TRBJ2-7
V gene: TRBV19
D gene: NA

CDR3 protein: CASSPLGVETQYF
CDR3 DNA: TGTGCCAGCAGCCCCCTTGGGGTAGAGACCCAGTACTTC
clone size: NA
J gene: TRBJ2-5
V gene: TRBV7-3
D gene: NA

CDR3 protein: CATSRGQGYNSPLHF
CDR3 DNA: TGTGCCACCAGCAGAGGGCAGGGGTATAATTCACCCCTCCACTTT
clone size: NA
J gene: TRBJ1-6
V gene: TRBV15
D gene: NA

CDR3 protein: CASSESHLSNQPQHF
CDR3 DNA: TGTGCCAGCAGTGAAAGTCACCTTAGCAATCAGCCCCAGCATTTT
clone size: NA
J gene: TRBJ1-5
V gene: TRBV6-1
D gene: NA

CDR3 protein: CASSLVRGLGGPVGELFF
CDR3 DNA: TGTGCCAGCAGCTTAGTCAGGGGACTAGGGGGACCGGTCGGGGAGCTGTTTTTT
clone size: NA
J gene: TRBJ2-2
V gene: TRBV11-2
D gene: TRBD2

CDR3 protein: CASSLGGMRGDTQYF
CDR3 DNA: TGTGCCAGCAGTTTAGGCGGTATGAGAGGAGATACGCAGTATTTT
clone size: NA
J gene: TRBJ2-3
V gene: TRBV28
D gene: NA

CDR3 protein: CARTPPRTGGATNEKLFF
CDR3 DNA: TGTGCCAGGACGCCTCCCCGGACAGGCGGAGCAACTAATGAAAAACTGTTTTTT
clone size: NA
J gene: TRBJ1-4
V gene: TRBV2
D gene: TRBD1

CDR3 protein: CASSLDRPVGGELFF
CDR3 DNA: TGTGCCAGCAGCTTAGATAGGCCCGTTGGTGGGGAGCTGTTTTTT
clone size: NA
J gene: TRBJ2-2
V gene: TRBV7-8
D gene: NA

CDR3 protein: CASSSTVSGANVLTF
CDR3 DNA: TGTGCCAGCAGCTCTACAGTCTCTGGGGCCAACGTCCTGACTTTC
clone size: NA
J gene: TRBJ2-6
V gene: TRBV7-9
D gene: NA

CDR3 protein: CAKSGQGTKNIQYF
CDR3 DNA: TGTGCCAAATCGGGACAGGGAACCAAAAACATTCAGTACTTC
clone size: NA
J gene: TRBJ2-4
V gene: TRBV2
D gene: TRBD1

CDR3 protein: CASHPAGNTEAFF
CDR3 DNA: TGTGCCAGCCATCCAGCGGGGAACACTGAAGCTTTCTTT
clone size: once
J gene: TRBJ1-1
V gene: TRBV6-5
D gene: NA

CDR3 protein: CASSSQGLNTEAFF
CDR3 DNA: TGTGCCAGCAGCTCCCAGGGGTTGAACACTGAAGCTTTCTTT
clone size: NA
J gene: TRBJ1-1
V gene: TRBV11-2
D gene: NA

CDR3 protein: CASSLGRDWKETQYF
CDR3 DNA: TGTGCCAGCAGCTTGGGTAGGGACTGGAAAGAGACCCAGTACTTC
clone size: NA
J gene: TRBJ2-5
V gene: TRBV5-8
D gene: NA

CDR3 protein: CASSLAAQVEFYEQYF
CDR3 DNA: TGTGCCAGCAGCTTAGCAGCACAGGTTGAATTCTACGAGCAGTACTTC
clone size: NA
J gene: TRBJ2-7
V gene: TRBV7-2
D gene: NA

CDR3 protein: CASLGRNTEAFF
CDR3 DNA: TGTGCCAGTCTTGGGAGGAACACTGAAGCTTTCTTT
clone size: few
J gene: TRBJ1-1
V gene: TRBV5-6
D gene: NA

CDR3 protein: CATSRDRVTEAFF
CDR3 DNA: TGTGCCACCTCCCGGGACAGGGTAACTGAAGCTTTCTTT
clone size: NA
J gene: TRBJ1-1
V gene: TRBV6-1
D gene: TRBD1

CDR3 protein: CASSWTGDPLYTIYF
CDR3 DNA: TGTGCCAGCAGCTGGACAGGGGACCCTTTATACACCATATATTTT
clone size: NA
J gene: TRBJ1-3
V gene: TRBV5-6
D gene: TRBD1

CDR3 protein: CAWSVGRGPQPQHF
CDR3 DNA: TGTGCCTGGAGTGTTGGCAGGGGGCCTCAGCCCCAGCATTTT
clone size: NA
J gene: TRBJ1-5
V gene: TRBV30
D gene: TRBD1

CDR3 protein: CASRDREGVWYGYTF
CDR3 DNA: TGCGCCAGCAGGGACAGGGAAGGAGTATGGTATGGCTACACCTTC
clone size: NA
J gene: TRBJ1-2
V gene: TRBV5-1
D gene: TRBD1

CDR3 protein: CASSLYWVGNTEAFF
CDR3 DNA: TGTGCCAGCAGCTTGTATTGGGTGGGGAACACTGAAGCTTTCTTT
clone size: NA
J gene: TRBJ1-1
V gene: TRBV5-6
D gene: NA

CDR3 protein: CASSVSSGGTGETQYF
CDR3 DNA: TGTGCCAGCAGCGTATCTAGCGGGGGCACCGGGGAGACCCAGTACTTC
clone size: NA
J gene: TRBJ2-5
V gene: TRBV9
D gene: TRBD2

CDR3 protein: CASSELETQYF
CDR3 DNA: TGTGCCAGCTCTGAGCTAGAGACCCAGTACTTC
clone size: NA
J gene: TRBJ2-5
V gene: TRBV6-6
D gene: NA